Listed here are 27 T cell receptor beta chains from one sample, sequenced in a study of T cells in Graves' hyperthyroidism and ophthalmopathy. Authors of the study amplified TCR beta CDR3 regions from RNA transcripts. HTBI primers drove first-round RT-PCR of the TCR CDR3. TCRdb reprocessed the multiplex PCR reads via MiXCR and lists one record per CDR3 protein. The sample includes around 190,000 distinct CDR3 sequences, over 15% of them seen just once. Source material: blood. These receptors originate from a woman in her forties or fifties with Graves' hyperthyroidism.

The chain couples TRBV7-9 to TRBJ2-5, with 8 bases lining up with TRBD1. The CDR3 is 15 residues long. Germline CDR1 and CDR2: SEHNR and FQNEAQ (reference sequence). V was clipped by 5 bases and J by 3 bases; unmatched bases: 8. The CDR3 DNA reads as TGTGCCAGCAGCCCGTATGGACAGGGAGAAGAGACCCAGTACTTC. It translates to CASSPYGQGEETQYF.

This clonotype has only a few counts. The chain carries TRBV20-1 and TRBJ1-4; TRBD1 is a possible D gene (5 bases). V was clipped by 3 bases and J by 6 bases, with 14 bases between them. The V gene's germline CDR1 is DFQATT and CDR2 SNEGSKA (reference sequence). There are 14 residues in the CDR3. The CDR3 loop reads CSARRGTEDEKLFF. In nucleotides, the CDR3 is TGCAGTGCTAGGCGGGGGACCGAGGATGAAAAACTGTTTTTT.

This clonotype was observed at least ten times. The chain uses TRBV20-1 and TRBJ2-7, with 8 bases matching TRBD1. V was clipped by 2 bases and J by 4 bases; unmatched bases: 10. Germline V gene lookup returns CDR1 DFQATT and CDR2 SNEGSKA (reference sequence). CDR3 length: 15 residues. CDR3 amino acids: CSARPSDRAGYEQYF. CDR3 coding DNA: TGCAGTGCTAGACCATCGGACAGGGCCGGGTACGAGCAGTACTTC.

Ten or more counts support this clonotype. This rearrangement joins TRBV5-1 to TRBJ2-1, with TRBD1 identical over 8 bases. The CDR3 is 15 amino acids. The trim removed 4 bases at V and 2 bases at J, leaving 5 bases unmatched. Germline values: CDR1 SGHRS, CDR2 YFSETQ. The CDR3 sequence is CASSVGQAAYNEQFF. CDR3 sequence (DNA): TGCGCCAGCAGCGTGGGACAGGCCGCCTACAATGAGCAGTTCTTC.

This clonotype was picked up many times. The rearrangement links TRBV28 to TRBJ1-6; tentative D call: TRBD1 (6 bases). CDR1 is MDHEN and CDR2 is SYDVKM in the germline V gene. The CDR3 is 15 residues long. Deletions cut 4 bases from V and 4 bases from J, with 11 bases between. The CDR3 here is CASSSRQEYNSPLHF. The CDR3 bases are TGTGCCAGCAGTTCCCGACAGGAGTATAATTCACCCCTCCACTTT.

This clonotype has ten or more counts. The rearrangement uses TRBV15 and TRBJ1-1; tentatively, D is TRBD1 (5 bases). This CDR3 has 14 amino acids. CDR1 is LNHNV and CDR2 is YYDKDF in the germline V gene (reference sequence). V lost 8 bases and J lost 5, with 18 bases in between. The CDR3 sequence: CATQSGKGSTEAFF. The DNA of the CDR3 is TGTGCCACCCAGAGTGGGAAGGGGAGTACTGAAGCTTTCTTT.

This clonotype has at least ten counts. The chain has TRBV2 and TRBJ2-3; D gene unclear. CDR1 and CDR2 from the germline V gene are SNHLY and FYNNEI. The CDR3 totals 13 residues. V was pared by 7 bases and J by 1 base, with 9 bases between. CDR3 region: CASNIQRTDTQYF. The CDR3 bases are TGTGCCAGCAATATCCAGCGCACAGATACGCAGTATTTT.

This clonotype was seen at least ten times. This chain joins TRBV2 and TRBJ2-1, with 12 bases matching TRBD2. The CDR3 has 15 amino acids. V lost 7 bases to trimming and J lost 6 bases; unmatched junction nucleotides: 7. The germline CDR1 and CDR2 sequences are SNHLY and FYNNEI. The CDR3 sequence: CASTKLAGGPNEQFF. The CDR3 nucleotides are TGTGCCAGCACGAAACTAGCGGGGGGCCCCAATGAGCAGTTCTTC.

The sample holds many counts of this clonotype. V gene TRBV15 combines with J gene TRBJ2-1, with 8 nucleotides matching TRBD1. The CDR3 has 15 residues. J gave up 6 bases and V 0 bases, and 4 bases lay outside the gene matches. CDR1 LNHNV and CDR2 YYDKDF come from the germline V gene (reference sequence). The CDR3 reads CATSRDRTGRNEQFF. The CDR3 DNA reads as TGTGCCACCAGCAGAGACCGGACAGGGCGCAATGAGCAGTTCTTC.

This clonotype was counted many times. The chain links TRBV12-3 or TRBV12-4 to TRBJ1-6, with D hard to call. The V end lost 4 bases, the J end lost 13 bases, and 14 bases lay between the germline ends. This CDR3 has 13 amino acids. CDR3 coding DNA: TGTGCCAGCAGTTCCAGGACGACTGGGCCCCTCCACTTT. Protein: CASSSRTTGPLHF.

There are many counts of this clonotype. The V call is TRBV6-6, the J call TRBJ2-1, with unresolved D. The CDR3 length is 14 residues. CDR1 and CDR2 (germline): MNHNY, SVGAGI (reference sequence). Trimming left V 2 bases short and J 3 bases short, with 8 bases between. The CDR3 loop is CASSYEASYNEQFF. CDR3 bases: TGTGCCAGCAGTTACGAAGCCAGCTACAATGAGCAGTTCTTC.

This clonotype has at least ten counts. The chain has TRBV2 and TRBJ1-3; TRBD1 agrees at 9 bases. The CDR3 has 14 residues. The trim removed 9 bases at V and 5 bases at J, leaving 8 bases unmatched. Germline assignment: CDR1 SNHLY and CDR2 FYNNEI. CDR3 amino acids: CARRNRGLRNTIYF. The DNA for the CDR3 is TGTGCCAGGAGGAACAGGGGGCTACGAAACACCATATATTTT.

This chain connects TRBV6-1 to TRBJ2-3; 7 bases match TRBD2. V lost 3 bases to trimming and J lost 5 bases; unmatched junction nucleotides: 8. Per the germline V gene, CDR1 is MNHNS and CDR2 is SASEGT. The CDR3 contains 15 residues. This chain's CDR3 is CASSDSAGPGDTQYF. In DNA form, the CDR3 reads TGTGCCAGCAGTGATTCAGCGGGGCCTGGAGATACGCAGTATTTT.

The sample holds many counts of this clonotype. This chain connects TRBV20-1 to TRBJ2-1; the D is unclear. Deletions cut 3 bases from V and 7 bases from J, with 10 bases between. Germline CDR1 DFQATT, CDR2 SNEGSKA (reference sequence). This CDR3 contains 12 residues. CDR3 bases: TGCAGTGCTAGCGGCGCTTGGAATGAGCAGTTCTTC. Translation gives CSASGAWNEQFF.

Only a few counts were recorded for this clonotype. V and J are TRBV4-3 and TRBJ2-6; D is perhaps TRBD1 (6 bases). Germline values: CDR1 LGHNA, CDR2 YSLEER. The CDR3 length is 16 residues. Trimming left V 2 bases short and J 4 bases short, with 12 bases between. The CDR3 DNA follows: TGCGCCAGCAGCCAAACAGGGACCTCCGGGGCCAACGTCCTGACTTTC. It encodes CASSQTGTSGANVLTF.

This clonotype was seen many times. The V call is TRBV28, the J call TRBJ1-5; the D gene is possibly TRBD1 (5 bases). Germline V lookup: CDR1 MDHEN, CDR2 SYDVKM. The CDR3 is made up of 14 amino acids. Trimming pared 5 bases from V and 10 bases from J, leaving 18 bases between. The CDR3 bases are TGTGCCAGCAGTCTAAGGGGTTTGGTCATTCCCCAGCATTTT. As protein: CASSLRGLVIPQHF.

At least ten counts were recorded for this clonotype. This CDR3 is CASSLEGGSGELFF. The CDR3, as DNA: TGTGCCAGCAGTTTAGAGGGGGGAAGCGGGGAGCTGTTTTTT. V gene TRBV28 combines with J gene TRBJ2-2, with D perhaps being TRBD1 or TRBD2 (6 bases each). The CDR3 covers 14 residues. Germline V gene data show CDR1 as MDHEN and CDR2 as SYDVKM. The V end was cut by 2 bases, the J end by 7 bases, with 11 bases between.

This clonotype was recorded at least ten times. The chain couples TRBV2 to TRBJ2-7, with no clear D. The CDR3 runs 12 residues. The V and J ends lost 2 bases and 2 bases respectively, with 4 bases between them. Looked up from germline, CDR1 is SNHLY and CDR2 is FYNNEI. The CDR3 region is CASSEPPYEQYF. DNA of the CDR3: TGTGCCAGCAGTGAACCCCCCTACGAGCAGTACTTC.

This clonotype was detected ten times or more. The chain employs TRBV28 and TRBJ1-1; D is uncertain. The CDR3 has 15 residues. V shed 0 bases and J shed 1 base, with 9 bases lying between them. Per the germline V gene, CDR1 is MDHEN and CDR2 is SYDVKM. CDR3 DNA sequence: TGTGCCAGCAGTTTATGGTTACAAAAGAACACTGAAGCTTTCTTT. It yields the protein CASSLWLQKNTEAFF.

Many counts were recorded for this clonotype. J is TRBJ1-6 and V is TRBV6-2 or TRBV6-3; TRBD1 matches 7 bases. The CDR3 sequence is 14 residues long. Germline trimming cut 4 bases from V and 7 bases from J; bases unmatched to any gene: 4. The V gene's germline CDR1 is MNHEY and CDR2 SVGEGT. CDR3 nucleotides: TGTGCCAGCAGTTCCGGGACAGAAAATTCACCCCTCCACTTT. Translating gives CASSSGTENSPLHF.

A remark on this clonotype: A single base separates this from a much larger clone, so it may be a read error. The genes are TRBV20-1 and TRBJ1-1; perhaps TRBD1 as D (5 bases). The CDR3 length is 13 residues. In germline, CDR1 is DFQATT, CDR2 SNEGSKA (reference sequence). The CDR3 coding sequence is TGCAGTGCTCGGAGGGATGCCGGGACTGAAGCTGTCTTT. The encoded protein is CSARRDAGTEAVF.

The table lists this clonotype with many counts. The chain is built from TRBV6-2 or TRBV6-3 and TRBJ1-3, with D hard to call. The germline V gene has CDR1 MNHEY and CDR2 SVGEGT. The CDR3 sequence is 17 residues long. V gave up 0 bases and J gave up 0 bases, with 12 bases separating them. CDR3 coding DNA: TGTGCCAGCAGTTACTCGAATCCGTGGAGCTCTGGAAACACCATATATTTT. Protein: CASSYSNPWSSGNTIYF.

The rearrangement links TRBV5-1 to TRBJ2-2; tentative D call: TRBD2 (7 bases). Germline-derived CDR1 and CDR2 are SGHRS and YFSETQ. This CDR3 has 15 amino acids. V was clipped by 6 bases and J by 7 bases, with 19 bases between them. CDR3 DNA sequence: TGCGCCAGCAACCCCGAGGGGGGGACGAACGGGGAGCTGTTTTTT. This sequence encodes CASNPEGGTNGELFF.

This clonotype has at least ten counts. The rearrangement links TRBV20-1 to TRBJ2-7; possible D gene TRBD2, 5 bases. The CDR3 runs 14 residues. V lost 5 bases to trimming and J lost 6 bases, with 20 bases between them. Germline CDR1 DFQATT, CDR2 SNEGSKA (reference sequence). The CDR3 spells CSAGRGGRSGEQYF. CDR3 DNA sequence: TGCAGTGCTGGAAGAGGAGGCAGGAGTGGCGAGCAGTACTTC.

This clonotype was counted at least ten times. The gene calls are TRBV6-1 and TRBJ2-7, with D possibly called TRBD1 or TRBD2 (5 bases each). The germline CDR1 and CDR2 sequences are MNHNS and SASEGT. This CDR3 is built from 14 residues. V was cut by 7 bases and J by 6 bases, with 19 bases left in between. CDR3 sequence (DNA): TGTGCCAGCACTCTACGGCCAGGGAGCGCCGAGCAGTACTTC. As protein: CASTLRPGSAEQYF.

The chain couples TRBV11-3 to TRBJ2-7; maybe TRBD2 (5 bases). Trimming removed 4 bases at V and 0 bases at J, with 13 bases between. Germline V CDR1 and CDR2: SGHNT, YENEEA. This CDR3 is built from 15 residues. The CDR3 sequence is CASSSRTPISYEQYF. DNA of the CDR3: TGTGCCAGCAGCTCTAGGACTCCTATCTCCTACGAGCAGTACTTC.

This clonotype showed up many times. This chain uses TRBV7-2 with TRBJ2-7; D not certain. The CDR3 is made up of 15 amino acids. Trimming shortened V by 6 bases and J by 1 base, and 16 bases separated the two germline ends. Germline lookup yields CDR1 SGHTA and CDR2 FQGNSA. The CDR3 DNA reads TGTGCCAGCAGTCCCAGAGGATTAGGATCCTACGAGCAGTACTTC. It specifies CASSPRGLGSYEQYF.